This T cell receptor beta chain was retrieved from a study of cytomegalovirus exposure and HLA in healthy donors. Study-wide context: Both the approximately 120 validation repertoires and the approximately 700 first-cohort repertoires used the same platform, as reported by a later analysis. Points from the study as a whole: The tendency of first-cohort TCR clusters to co-occur in the 90 to 150 validation repertoires was the finding of a later analysis. Some TCR beta chains (about 170 of them) were listed as cytomegalovirus-associated. Rarity characterized most TCR sequences, yet some public TCRs appeared in many donors.

Repertoires were generated with immunoSEQ multiplex PCR, while TCRdb's copy carries only in-frame clones and drops some. The table shows 220,000 or so clones, with 75% to 90% occurring only once. This clone was observed once. What it recognizes is unknown. The source of this sequence is a woman younger than 45 in good health and CMV-seropositive. Sequencing was done on a sample of PBMCs.

The CDR3 loop reads CASSQERAEAFEQYF. The CDR3, as DNA: TGCGCCAGCAGCCAAGAGCGGGCAGAGGCGTTCGAGCAGTACTTC. This chain connects TRBV4-3 to TRBJ2-7, with D perhaps matching TRBD2 (5 bases). The germline gives CDR1 LGHNA, CDR2 YSLEER. CDR3 length: 15 amino acids. Trimming removed 0 bases from V and 6 bases from J, with 15 bases in between.